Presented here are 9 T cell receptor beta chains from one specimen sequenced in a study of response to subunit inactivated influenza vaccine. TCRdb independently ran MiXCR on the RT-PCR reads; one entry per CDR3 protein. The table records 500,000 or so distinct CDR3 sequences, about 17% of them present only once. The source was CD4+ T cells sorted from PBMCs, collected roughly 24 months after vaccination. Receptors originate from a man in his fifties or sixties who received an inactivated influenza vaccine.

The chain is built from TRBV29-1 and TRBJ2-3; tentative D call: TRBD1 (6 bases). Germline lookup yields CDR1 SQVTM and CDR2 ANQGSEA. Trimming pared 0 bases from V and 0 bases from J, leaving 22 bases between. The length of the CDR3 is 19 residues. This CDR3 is CSVEEPPGQRPASTDTQYF. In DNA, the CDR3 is TGCAGCGTTGAAGAGCCCCCGGGACAAAGGCCTGCAAGCACAGATACGCAGTATTTT.

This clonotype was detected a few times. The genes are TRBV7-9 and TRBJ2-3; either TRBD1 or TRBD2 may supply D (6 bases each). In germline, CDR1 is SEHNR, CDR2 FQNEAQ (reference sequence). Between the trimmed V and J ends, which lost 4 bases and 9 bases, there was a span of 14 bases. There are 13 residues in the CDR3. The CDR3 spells CASSSASGATQYF. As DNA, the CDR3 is TGTGCCAGCAGCTCAGCTTCGGGGGCGACGCAGTATTTT.

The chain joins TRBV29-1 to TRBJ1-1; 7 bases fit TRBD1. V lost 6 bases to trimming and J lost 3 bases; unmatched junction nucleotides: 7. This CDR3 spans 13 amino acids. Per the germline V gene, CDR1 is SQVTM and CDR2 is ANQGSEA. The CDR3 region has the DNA TGCAGCGTCCCCCAAGGGGGCGACACTGAAGCTTTCTTT. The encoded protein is CSVPQGGDTEAFF.

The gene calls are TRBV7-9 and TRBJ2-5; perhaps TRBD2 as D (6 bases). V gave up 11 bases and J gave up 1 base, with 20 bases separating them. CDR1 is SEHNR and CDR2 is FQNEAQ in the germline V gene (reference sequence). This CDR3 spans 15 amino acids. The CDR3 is CAGSPGGAIQETQYF. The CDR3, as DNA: TGTGCCGGAAGCCCGGGCGGGGCTATCCAAGAGACCCAGTACTTC.

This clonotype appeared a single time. The CDR3 nucleotides are TGTGCCAGCAGTTTATCACCTAGCGGGGGGGTCCAAGAGACCCAGTACTTC. It specifies CASSLSPSGGVQETQYF. The chain is built from TRBV27 and TRBJ2-5; 12 positions agree with TRBD2. Germline CDR1 is MNHEY and CDR2 is SMNVEV (reference sequence). V lost 0 bases to trimming and J lost 1 base; unmatched junction nucleotides: 3. CDR3 size: 17 residues.

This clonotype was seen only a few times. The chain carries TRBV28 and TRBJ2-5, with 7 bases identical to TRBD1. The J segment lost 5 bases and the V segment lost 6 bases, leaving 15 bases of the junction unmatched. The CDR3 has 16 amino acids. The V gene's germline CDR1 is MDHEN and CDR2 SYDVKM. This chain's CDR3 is CASRTWTGGASETQYF. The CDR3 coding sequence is TGTGCCAGCAGAACCTGGACAGGTGGGGCGTCGGAGACCCAGTACTTC.

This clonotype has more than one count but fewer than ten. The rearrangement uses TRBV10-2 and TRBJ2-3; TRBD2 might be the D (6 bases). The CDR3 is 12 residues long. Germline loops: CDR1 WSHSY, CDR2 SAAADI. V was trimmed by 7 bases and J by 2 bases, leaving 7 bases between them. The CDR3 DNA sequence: TGCGCCAGCAAACTAGCCACAGATACGCAGTATTTT. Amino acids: CASKLATDTQYF.

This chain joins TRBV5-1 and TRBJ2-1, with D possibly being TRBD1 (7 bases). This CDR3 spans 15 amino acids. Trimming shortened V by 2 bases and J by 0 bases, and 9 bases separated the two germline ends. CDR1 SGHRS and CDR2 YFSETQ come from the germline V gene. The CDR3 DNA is TGCGCCAGCAGCTTCCAGGGGGGCTCCTACAATGAGCAGTTCTTC. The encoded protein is CASSFQGGSYNEQFF.

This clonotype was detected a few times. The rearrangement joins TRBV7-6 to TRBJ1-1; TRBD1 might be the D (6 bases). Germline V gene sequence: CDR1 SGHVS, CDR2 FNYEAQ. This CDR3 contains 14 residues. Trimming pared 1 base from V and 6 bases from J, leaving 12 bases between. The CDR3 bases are TGTGCCAGCAGCTTAGATCAGGGGTATTCTGAAGCTTTCTTT. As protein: CASSLDQGYSEAFF.